The rows below give T cell receptor beta chains drawn from one sample of a study of blood T cell repertoires in COVID-19. The method was immunoSEQ multiplex PCR; TCRdb's version includes in-frame clones alone and lacks a portion of them. Of 370,000 or so clones in the sample, about 80% were seen once. Sequenced input: peripheral blood. These receptors all stem from a human donor with acute or convalescent COVID-19. The donor label of this sample is uncertain. CDR3s include the opening cysteine and the closing phenylalanine or tryptophan. D genes are given only for firm matches. Clone size is stated in some rows and not others, as once, few, many or a class when expanded.

v_gene: TRBV3-1/TRBV3-2; abundance: NA; d_gene: TRBD1; len: 15; j_gene: TRBJ2-7; CDR3nt: TGTGCCAGCAGCCGGGGACAGGGAAGCCCCTACGAGCAGTACTTC; CDR3aa: CASSRGQGSPYEQYF
v_gene: TRBV6-5; abundance: NA; d_gene: NA; len: 15; j_gene: TRBJ1-6; CDR3nt: TGTGCCAGCAGCCCAGACAGGACCCTAGGTCTACCCCTCCACTTT; CDR3aa: CASSPDRTLGLPLHF
v_gene: TRBV5-1; abundance: NA; d_gene: NA; len: 14; j_gene: TRBJ2-7; CDR3nt: TGCGCCAGCAGCTCACACAGGGTCTCCTACGAGCAGTACTTC; CDR3aa: CASSSHRVSYEQYF
v_gene: TRBV14; abundance: NA; d_gene: NA; len: 11; j_gene: TRBJ2-3; CDR3nt: TGTGCCACCGTAAGCACAGATACGCAGTATTTT; CDR3aa: CATVSTDTQYF
v_gene: TRBV18; abundance: few; d_gene: NA; len: 13; j_gene: TRBJ2-5; CDR3nt: TGTGCCAGCTCACCAGCCCTACAAGAGACCCAGTACTTC; CDR3aa: CASSPALQETQYF
v_gene: TRBV7-2; abundance: NA; d_gene: TRBD2; len: 15; j_gene: TRBJ2-1; CDR3nt: TGTGCCAGCAGCTTTATCCGTAGCGGGGGGGCTGAGCAGTTCTTC; CDR3aa: CASSFIRSGGAEQFF
v_gene: TRBV11-2; abundance: NA; d_gene: TRBD2; len: 17; j_gene: TRBJ2-2; CDR3nt: TGTGCCAGCAGCTTATCTAGCGGGGGCCTAAACACCGGGGAGCTGTTTTTT; CDR3aa: CASSLSSGGLNTGELFF
v_gene: TRBV9; abundance: NA; d_gene: NA; len: 17; j_gene: TRBJ2-2; CDR3nt: TGTGCCAGCAGCGGATATAGCGTTGGCGTCGGCACCGGGGAGCTGTTTTTT; CDR3aa: CASSGYSVGVGTGELFF
v_gene: TRBV18; abundance: NA; d_gene: NA; len: 12; j_gene: TRBJ1-1; CDR3nt: TGTGCCAGCTCCCCCCAAAGCGGTGAAGCTTTCTTT; CDR3aa: CASSPQSGEAFF
v_gene: TRBV15; abundance: few; d_gene: NA; len: 13; j_gene: TRBJ1-1; CDR3nt: TGTGCCACCAGCAGAGACCCGAGGACTGAAGCTTTCTTT; CDR3aa: CATSRDPRTEAFF
v_gene: TRBV27; abundance: NA; d_gene: TRBD1; len: 16; j_gene: TRBJ2-7; CDR3nt: TGTGCCAGCAGAAAACTAGGACAGGGGGGAACCCACGAGCAGTACTTC; CDR3aa: CASRKLGQGGTHEQYF